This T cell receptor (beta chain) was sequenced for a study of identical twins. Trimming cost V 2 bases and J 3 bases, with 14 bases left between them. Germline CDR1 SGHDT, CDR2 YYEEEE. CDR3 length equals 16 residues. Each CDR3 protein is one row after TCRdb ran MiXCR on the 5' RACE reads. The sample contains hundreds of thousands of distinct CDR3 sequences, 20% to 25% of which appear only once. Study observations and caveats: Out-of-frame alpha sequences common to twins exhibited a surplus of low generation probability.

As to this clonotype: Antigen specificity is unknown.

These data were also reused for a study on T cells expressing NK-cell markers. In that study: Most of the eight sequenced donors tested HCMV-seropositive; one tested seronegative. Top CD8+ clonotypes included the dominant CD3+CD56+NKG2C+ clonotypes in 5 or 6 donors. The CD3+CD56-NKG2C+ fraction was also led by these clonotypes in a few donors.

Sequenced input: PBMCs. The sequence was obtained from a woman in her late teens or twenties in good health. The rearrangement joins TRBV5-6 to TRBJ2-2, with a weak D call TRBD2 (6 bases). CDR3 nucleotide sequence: TGTGCCAGCAGCTTTCTCGGGACTCTCGACACCGGGGAGCTGTTTTTT. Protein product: CASSFLGTLDTGELFF.